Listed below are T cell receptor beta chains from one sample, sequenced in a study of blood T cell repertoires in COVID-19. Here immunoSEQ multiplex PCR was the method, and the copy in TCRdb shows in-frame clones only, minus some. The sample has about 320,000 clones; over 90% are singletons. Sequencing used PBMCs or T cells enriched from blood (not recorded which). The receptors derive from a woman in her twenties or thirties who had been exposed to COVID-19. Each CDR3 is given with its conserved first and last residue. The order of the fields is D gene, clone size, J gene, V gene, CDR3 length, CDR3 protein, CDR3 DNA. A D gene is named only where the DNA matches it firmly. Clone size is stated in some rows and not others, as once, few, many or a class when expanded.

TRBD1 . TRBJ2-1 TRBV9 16 CASSVGPGQFNNEQFF TGTGCCAGCAGCGTAGGACCGGGACAGTTCAACAATGAGCAGTTCTTC
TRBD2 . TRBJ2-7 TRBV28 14 CASSPTPGTSEQYF TGTGCCAGCAGTCCCACCCCCGGGACTAGCGAGCAGTACTTC
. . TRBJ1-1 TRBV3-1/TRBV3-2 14 CASSQVRGSTEAFF TGTGCCAGCAGCCAAGTGCGGGGGTCCACTGAAGCTTTCTTT
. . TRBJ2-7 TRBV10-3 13 CAIRGGLVVEQYF TGTGCCATCAGGGGGGGACTTGTGGTCGAGCAGTACTTC
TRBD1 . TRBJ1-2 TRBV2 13 CASRVQGMGGYTF TGTGCCAGCAGAGTACAGGGGATGGGCGGCTACACCTTC
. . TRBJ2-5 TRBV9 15 CASLTQTGVQETQYF TGTGCCAGCCTCACTCAGACGGGGGTCCAAGAGACCCAGTACTTC
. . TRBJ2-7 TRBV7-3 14 CASSSPAGHHEQYF TGTGCCAGCTCGTCCCCAGCGGGTCACCACGAGCAGTACTTC
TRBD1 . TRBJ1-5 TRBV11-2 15 CASSRTGVGNQPQHF TGTGCCAGCAGCAGGACAGGGGTCGGCAATCAGCCCCAGCATTTT
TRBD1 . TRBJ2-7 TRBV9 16 CASSVGSGTGGVEQYF TGTGCCAGCAGCGTTGGATCAGGGACAGGGGGCGTCGAGCAGTACTTC
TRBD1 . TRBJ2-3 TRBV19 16 CASRIGTGMSTDTQYF TGTGCCAGTAGAATCGGGACAGGGATGAGCACAGATACGCAGTATTTT
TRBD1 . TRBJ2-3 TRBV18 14 CASSPPTDRNTQYF TGTGCCAGCTCACCACCAACGGACAGGAATACGCAGTATTTT
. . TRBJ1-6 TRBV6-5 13 CASSLRGKSPLHF TGTGCCAGCAGTTTGAGGGGGAAATCACCCCTCCACTTT
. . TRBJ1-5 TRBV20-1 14 CSASRGDSNQPQHF TGCAGTGCTAGTCGGGGAGATAGCAATCAGCCCCAGCATTTT
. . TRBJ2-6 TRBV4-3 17 CASSQADRPSGANVLTF TGCGCCAGCAGCCAAGCCGACAGGCCCTCTGGGGCCAACGTCCTGACTTTC
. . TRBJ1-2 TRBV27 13 CASSLLMAGGYTF TGTGCCAGCAGTTTATTAATGGCAGGGGGCTACACCTTC
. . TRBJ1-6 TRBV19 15 CATATGNTYNSPLHF TGTGCGACGGCTACGGGGAATACCTATAATTCACCCCTCCACTTT
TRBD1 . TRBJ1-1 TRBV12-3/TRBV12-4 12 CASSIDRVVAFF TGTGCCAGCAGTATAGACAGGGTCGTAGCTTTCTTT
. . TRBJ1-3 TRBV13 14 CASSLLYSGNTIYF TGTGCCAGCAGCTTGTTATACTCTGGAAACACCATATATTTT
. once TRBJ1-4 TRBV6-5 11 CASSGGEKLFF TGTGCCAGCAGCGGGGGGGAAAAACTGTTTTTT
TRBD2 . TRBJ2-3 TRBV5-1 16 CASSLAGLAVTDTQYF TGCGCCAGCAGCTTGGCGGGGCTAGCGGTAACAGATACGCAGTATTTT
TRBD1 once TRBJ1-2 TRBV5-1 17 CASSLAAAGGPIYGYTF TGCGCCAGCAGCTTGGCAGCGGCAGGGGGTCCTATCTATGGCTACACCTTC
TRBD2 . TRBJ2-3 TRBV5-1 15 CASSPGGWGTDTQYF TGCGCCAGCAGCCCGGGAGGCTGGGGCACAGATACGCAGTATTTT
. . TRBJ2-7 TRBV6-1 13 CASSEWSTYEQYF TGTGCCAGCAGTGAATGGTCCACTTACGAGCAGTACTTC
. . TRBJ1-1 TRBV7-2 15 CASSLGGSVNTEAFF TGTGCCAGCAGCTTAGGCGGATCGGTGAACACTGAAGCTTTCTTT
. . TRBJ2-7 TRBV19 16 CASSQFTGQRVYEQYF TGTGCCAGTAGTCAATTTACGGGGCAGCGGGTTTACGAGCAGTACTTC
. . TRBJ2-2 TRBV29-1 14 CSVGLGNGAGELFF TGCAGCGTTGGTTTGGGGAACGGGGCCGGGGAGCTGTTTTTT
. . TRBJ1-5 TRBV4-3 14 CASSQEFRVQPQHF TGCGCCAGCAGCCAAGAGTTCCGAGTACAGCCCCAGCATTTT
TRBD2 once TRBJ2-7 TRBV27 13 CASRQAGGLEQYF TGTGCCAGCAGGCAGGCGGGGGGGCTCGAGCAGTACTTC
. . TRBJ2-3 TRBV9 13 CASSVVGADTQYF TGTGCCAGCAGCGTAGTAGGGGCAGATACGCAGTATTTT
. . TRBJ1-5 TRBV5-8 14 CASSLGGTNQPQHF TGTGCCAGCAGCTTGGGGGGGACTAATCAGCCCCAGCATTTT
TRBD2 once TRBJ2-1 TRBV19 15 CASSIASGGANEQFF TGTGCCAGTAGTATAGCTAGCGGGGGGGCCAATGAGCAGTTCTTC
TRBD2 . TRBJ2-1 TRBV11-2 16 CASSPSQRGVYNEQFF TGTGCCAGCAGCCCATCTCAGCGGGGGGTTTACAATGAGCAGTTCTTC
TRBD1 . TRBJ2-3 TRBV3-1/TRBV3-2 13 CASSQDRGAPQYF TGTGCCAGCAGCCAGGACAGGGGGGCCCCGCAGTATTTT
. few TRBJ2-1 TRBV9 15 CASSVRSAAANEQFF TGTGCCAGCAGCGTCCGGAGTGCAGCGGCCAATGAGCAGTTCTTC
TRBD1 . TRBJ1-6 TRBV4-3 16 CASSQTTGGSNSPLHF TGCGCCAGCAGCCAAACGACAGGGGGGTCGAATTCACCCCTCCACTTT
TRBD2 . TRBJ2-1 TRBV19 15 CASSIGASGRYEQFF TGTGCCAGTAGTATCGGAGCTAGCGGGAGGTATGAGCAGTTCTTC
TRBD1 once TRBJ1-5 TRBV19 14 CASRGQWSNQPQHF TGTGCCAGTAGGGGACAGTGGAGCAATCAGCCCCAGCATTTT
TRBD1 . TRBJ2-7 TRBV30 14 CAWSVGTGLKEQYF TGTGCCTGGAGTGTTGGGACAGGCCTCAAGGAGCAGTACTTC
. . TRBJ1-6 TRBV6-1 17 CASSEEGVVWENSPLHF TGTGCCAGCAGTGAAGAAGGTGTGGTCTGGGAGAATTCACCCCTCCACTTT
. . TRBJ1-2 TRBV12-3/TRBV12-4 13 CASSLSTAYGYTF TGTGCCAGCAGTTTGTCGACAGCCTATGGCTACACCTTC
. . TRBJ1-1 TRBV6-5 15 CASREMEGWGTEAFF TGTGCCAGCAGGGAGATGGAGGGGTGGGGCACTGAAGCTTTCTTT
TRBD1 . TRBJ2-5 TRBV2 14 CASSGRDRGKTQYF TGTGCCAGCAGTGGGAGGGACAGGGGAAAGACCCAGTACTTC
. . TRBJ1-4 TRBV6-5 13 CASSPGNNEKLFF TGTGCCAGCAGCCCGGGAAATAATGAAAAACTGTTTTTT
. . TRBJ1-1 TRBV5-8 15 CASSLRRGWDTEAFF TGTGCCAGCAGCTTGCGACGGGGGTGGGACACTGAAGCTTTCTTT
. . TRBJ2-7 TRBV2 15 CASSMQGTIPYEQYF TGTGCCAGCAGTATGCAGGGTACCATTCCCTACGAGCAGTACTTC
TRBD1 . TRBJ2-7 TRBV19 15 CASSREGQGAYEQYF TGTGCCAGTAGTAGAGAGGGACAGGGGGCGTACGAGCAGTACTTC
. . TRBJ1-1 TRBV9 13 CASSVLSLTEAFF TGTGCCAGCAGCGTCCTCTCCCTCACTGAAGCTTTCTTT
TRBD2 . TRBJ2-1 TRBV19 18 CASSGRGLAGGNYNEQFF TGTGCCAGTAGTGGGCGGGGACTAGCGGGGGGCAATTACAATGAGCAGTTCTTC
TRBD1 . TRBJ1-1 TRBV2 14 CASSYNTGGTEAFF TGTGCCAGCAGTTACAACACAGGGGGCACTGAAGCTTTCTTT